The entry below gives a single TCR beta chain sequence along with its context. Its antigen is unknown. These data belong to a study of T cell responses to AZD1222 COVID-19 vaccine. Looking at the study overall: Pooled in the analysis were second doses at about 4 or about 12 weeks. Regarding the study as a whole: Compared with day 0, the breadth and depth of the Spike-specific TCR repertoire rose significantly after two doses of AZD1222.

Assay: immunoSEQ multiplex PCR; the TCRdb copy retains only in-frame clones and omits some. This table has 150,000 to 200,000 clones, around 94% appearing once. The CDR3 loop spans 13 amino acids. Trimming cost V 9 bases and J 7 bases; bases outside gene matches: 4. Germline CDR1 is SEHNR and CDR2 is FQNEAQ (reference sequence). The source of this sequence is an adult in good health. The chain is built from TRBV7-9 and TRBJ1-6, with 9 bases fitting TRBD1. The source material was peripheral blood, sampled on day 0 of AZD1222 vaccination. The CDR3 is CASRGQGNSPLHF. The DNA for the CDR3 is TGTGCCAGTCGGGGACAGGGAAATTCACCCCTCCACTTT.